This entry is about one T cell receptor (beta chain). CDR3 size: 15 residues. V lost 8 bases and J lost 0; bases outside the gene matches: 7. Germline CDR1 SNHLY, CDR2 FYNNEI. The sample belongs to a study of blood T cell repertoires in COVID-19. Study summary: The United States, Italy and Spain supplied acute and convalescent COVID-19 samples.

Method: immunoSEQ multiplex PCR; TCRdb's copy keeps in-frame clones and lacks some. The sample lists fewer than 500,000 clones, roughly 77% occurring once. The clonotype comes from a human donor with acute or convalescent COVID-19. The donor label of this sample is uncertain. The specimen sequenced was peripheral blood. This chain joins TRBV2 and TRBJ1-5, with TRBD1 matching 7 bases. The CDR3 DNA follows: TGTGCCAGCCGGGACAGCGACTATAGCAATCAGCCCCAGCATTTT. Amino acids: CASRDSDYSNQPQHF.